The clone carrying this TCR beta chain was observed a few times. Its target is unknown. Trimming removed 2 bases at V and 0 bases at J, with 12 bases between. Germline V gene sequence: CDR1 SGHRS, CDR2 YFSETQ. The CDR3 consists of 16 residues. The PCR made use of 60 Vbeta and 13 Jbeta primers. Using immunoSEQ multiplex PCR, the repertoire was profiled, and TCRdb retains in-frame clones only, with some absent. The table lists around 270,000 clones, 80% of them singletons. The data are from a study of cytomegalovirus exposure and HLA in healthy donors. Overall study: Early released data had roughly 81 million unique TCRs, all coming from HLA-typed donors. Study results and caveats: Available immune exposure information covered CMV serostatus only.

The source is a girl aged 2 to 10 in good health and CMV-seronegative. This chain links TRBV5-1 with TRBJ1-5; the D gene is possibly TRBD1 (6 bases). Sequencing input: PBMCs. The CDR3, as DNA: TGCGCCAGCAGCTTTGGGGGACAATATAGCAATCAGCCCCAGCATTTT. Its protein product is CASSFGGQYSNQPQHF.